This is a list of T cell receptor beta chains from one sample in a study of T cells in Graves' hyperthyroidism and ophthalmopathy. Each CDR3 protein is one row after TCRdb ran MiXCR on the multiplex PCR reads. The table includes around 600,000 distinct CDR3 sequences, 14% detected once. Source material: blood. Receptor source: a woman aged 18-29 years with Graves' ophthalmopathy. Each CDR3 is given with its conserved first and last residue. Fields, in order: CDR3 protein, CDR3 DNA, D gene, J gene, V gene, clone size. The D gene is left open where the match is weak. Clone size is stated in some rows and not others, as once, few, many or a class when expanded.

CASSQGRSGNTIYF TGTGCCAGCAGTCAGGGAAGGTCTGGAAACACCATATATTTT . TRBJ1-3 TRBV28 .
CASSRPGVGQPQHF TGTGCCAGCAGTCGCCCAGGGGTCGGTCAGCCCCAGCATTTT . TRBJ1-5 TRBV6-1 many
CASSYSPDGSYNEQFF TGTGCCAGCAGTTACTCCCCGGACGGATCCTACAATGAGCAGTTCTTC . TRBJ2-1 TRBV6-5 .
CATSDPTGDEQYF TGTGCCACCAGTGATCCCACAGGGGACGAGCAGTACTTC TRBD1 TRBJ2-7 TRBV24-1 many
CATSTGAIFSYNEQFF TGTGCCACCAGTACAGGGGCGATTTTCTCCTACAATGAGCAGTTCTTC TRBD1 TRBJ2-1 TRBV24-1 few
CSARGGSPPYNEQFF TGCAGCGCCCGGGGGGGTAGTCCGCCCTACAATGAGCAGTTCTTC TRBD2 TRBJ2-1 TRBV29-1 few
CASSLRGGGGIGTGELFF TGTGCCAGCAGTTTAAGGGGGGGTGGCGGGATCGGGACCGGGGAGCTGTTTTTT . TRBJ2-2 TRBV12-3/TRBV12-4 many
CAWSVLAYGEKLFF TGTGCCTGGAGTGTACTGGCCTATGGTGAAAAACTGTTTTTT . TRBJ1-4 TRBV30 .
CASSPFLAGGGEQYF TGTGCCAGCAGCCCTTTTTTAGCGGGAGGCGGCGAGCAGTACTTC TRBD2 TRBJ2-7 TRBV7-9 many
CASSVGTYEQYF TGTGCCAGCAGTGTCGGCACCTACGAGCAGTACTTC . TRBJ2-7 TRBV14 many
CATRTGGGNEQFF TGTGCCACTCGGACAGGGGGTGGCAATGAGCAGTTCTTC TRBD1 TRBJ2-1 TRBV12-3/TRBV12-4 many
CASRRDYADNEQFF TGTGCCAGCCGGCGGGACTACGCTGACAATGAGCAGTTCTTC TRBD2 TRBJ2-1 TRBV6-1 many
CSASAGLTRNYEQYF TGCAGTGCTAGCGCAGGGCTGACTAGGAACTACGAGCAGTACTTC . TRBJ2-7 TRBV20-1 .
CASSPRRGIGHTGELFF TGTGCCAGCAGTCCCCGTCGGGGGATTGGGCACACCGGGGAGCTGTTTTTT . TRBJ2-2 TRBV6-1 few
CASSIKGQRYGYTF TGTGCCAGTAGTATAAAGGGACAGAGATATGGCTACACCTTC TRBD1 TRBJ1-2 TRBV19 .
CASNRWTDPYNEQFF TGTGCCAGTAACCGATGGACGGACCCATACAATGAGCAGTTCTTC . TRBJ2-1 TRBV14 many
CASSYKSSERYNEQFF TGTGCCAGCAGTTACAAGTCTAGCGAACGCTACAATGAGCAGTTCTTC . TRBJ2-1 TRBV6-5 few
CASSYRATGEQFF TGTGCCAGCAGTTACAGGGCGACTGGAGAGCAGTTCTTC . TRBJ2-1 TRBV6-2/TRBV6-3 many
CASIGRALYEQYF TGTGCCAGCATAGGCCGGGCCCTCTACGAGCAGTACTTC . TRBJ2-7 TRBV28 many
CSVEGVAGGEQYF TGCAGCGTTGAAGGGGTGGCAGGTGGAGAGCAGTACTTC . TRBJ2-7 TRBV29-1 .
CATSRRHDNNEQFF TGTGCCACCAGCAGAAGACACGACAACAATGAGCAGTTCTTC . TRBJ2-1 TRBV15 .
CASRSGDRGRLKGYTF TGTGCCAGCAGATCCGGGGACAGGGGGCGCCTCAAGGGCTACACCTTC TRBD1 TRBJ1-2 TRBV3-1 .
CASSAQSGKGTQYF TGTGCCAGCAGCGCGCAGTCGGGAAAGGGTACGCAGTATTTT . TRBJ2-3 TRBV9 few
CSARGGGKNYGYTF TGCAGTGCTAGAGGCGGGGGAAAAAACTATGGCTACACCTTC . TRBJ1-2 TRBV20-1 .
CASSPLGPTQGVYEQYF TGTGCCAGCAGCCCCCTCGGTCCAACCCAGGGGGTTTACGAGCAGTACTTC TRBD1 TRBJ2-7 TRBV9 many
CASSMGTAVTYEQYF TGTGCCAGTAGTATGGGGACAGCGGTAACCTACGAGCAGTACTTC TRBD1 TRBJ2-7 TRBV19 .
CASSLGESGTDSTDTQYF TGTGCCAGCAGCTTAGGAGAGTCCGGGACAGATAGCACAGATACGCAGTATTTT TRBD1 TRBJ2-3 TRBV7-9 many
CAGISAEPGQGRGYTF TGTGCCGGCATCTCGGCCGAACCGGGACAGGGGAGAGGCTACACCTTC TRBD1 TRBJ1-2 TRBV28 .
CASSQGDRLNTEAFF TGTGCCAGCAGCCAGGGGGACAGGCTGAACACTGAAGCTTTCTTT TRBD1 TRBJ1-1 TRBV4-1 many
CAISGQGSMNTEAFF TGTGCCATCAGCGGGCAGGGGAGCATGAACACTGAAGCTTTCTTT . TRBJ1-1 TRBV10-3 many
CASSWTAGNTIYF TGTGCCAGCAGCTGGACCGCGGGAAACACCATATATTTT . TRBJ1-3 TRBV7-9 many
CASSSPRTGTREQYF TGTGCCAGCAGTTCCCCGAGGACAGGAACTCGGGAGCAGTACTTC TRBD1 TRBJ2-7 TRBV28 many
CASSQGRAQGGDTQYF TGCGCCAGCAGCCAAGGGAGGGCCCAGGGAGGAGATACGCAGTATTTT TRBD2 TRBJ2-3 TRBV12-3/TRBV12-4 .
CASRLQGLTNEKLFF TGTGCCAGCAGACTACAGGGTTTGACTAATGAAAAACTGTTTTTT . TRBJ1-4 TRBV6-1 .
CASSYSRDRSEAFF TGTGCCAGCAGTTACTCGAGGGACCGGTCTGAAGCTTTCTTT . TRBJ1-1 TRBV6-2/TRBV6-3 many
CASSLDRGTSNGYTF TGCGCCAGCAGCTTGGACCGGGGTACCTCGAATGGCTACACCTTC . TRBJ1-2 TRBV5-1 many